The source of this TCR beta chain is a study of cytomegalovirus exposure and HLA in healthy donors. This clone was seen only a few times. Germline assignment: CDR1 MNHEY and CDR2 SVGAGI. The CDR3 has 13 amino acids. V lost 2 bases to trimming and J lost 6 bases; unmatched junction nucleotides: 4. Use of 60 Vbeta and 13 Jbeta primers characterized the PCR. The method was immunoSEQ multiplex PCR; TCRdb's version includes in-frame clones alone and lacks a portion of them. The sample holds approximately 97,000 clones, about four fifths seen once. Source material: PBMCs. The TCR was taken from a man in his forties in good health and CMV-seropositive. J is TRBJ2-7 and V is TRBV6-5; 7 bases align to TRBD2. In DNA, the CDR3 is TGTGCCAGCAGTTACGGCGGGAGTGGCGAGCAGTACTTC. Translating gives CASSYGGSGEQYF.